Listed below are T cell receptor beta chains from one sample, sequenced in a study of T cell responses to AZD1222 COVID-19 vaccine. Sequencing was performed with immunoSEQ multiplex PCR; in TCRdb, only in-frame clones are kept and a portion is missing. The table shows about 150,000 clones, with 90% occurring only once. This specimen consisted of peripheral blood, obtained on day 0 of AZD1222 vaccination. These receptors were obtained from an adult in good health. CDR3s include the opening cysteine and the closing phenylalanine or tryptophan. Fields, in order: V gene, CDR3 length, D gene, clone size, J gene, CDR3 protein, CDR3 DNA. The D gene is left open where the match is weak. Rows may omit the clone size; those that give it use once, few, many or a size class.

TRBV7-3,16,TRBD2,.,TRBJ2-3,CASSLSAGGPEDTQYF,TGTGCCAGCAGCTTAAGCGCGGGAGGGCCGGAAGATACGCAGTATTTT
TRBV27,14,TRBD2,.,TRBJ2-1,CASSRTSGNSEQFF,TGTGCCAGCAGTCGGACTAGCGGGAACAGTGAGCAGTTCTTC
TRBV6-2/TRBV6-3,18,TRBD1,.,TRBJ2-7,CASSYGLTNRGSLYEQYF,TGTGCCAGCAGTTACGGGTTAACCAACAGGGGATCTCTTTACGAGCAGTACTTC
TRBV7-4,12,.,once,TRBJ1-2,CASSPCNYGYTF,TGTGCCAGCAGCCCATGTAACTATGGCTACACCTTC
TRBV21-1,18,.,.,TRBJ1-6,CASSRKVGGQETHSPLHF,TGTGCCAGCAGCAGAAAAGTGGGGGGACAGGAGACGCATTCACCCCTCCACTTT
TRBV20-1,15,.,.,TRBJ2-3,CSASLGGWGTDTQYF,TGCAGTGCTAGTTTAGGTGGGTGGGGCACAGATACGCAGTATTTT
TRBV29-1,13,TRBD2,.,TRBJ2-3,CSVVRDYTDTQYF,TGCAGCGTTGTGCGGGACTACACAGATACGCAGTATTTT
TRBV6-5,12,.,.,TRBJ2-1,CASSFPGSEQFF,TGTGCCAGCAGTTTCCCAGGGAGTGAGCAGTTCTTC
TRBV7-3,13,.,few,TRBJ2-1,CASSLDNANEQFF,TGTGCCAGCAGCTTAGATAACGCCAATGAGCAGTTCTTC
TRBV3-1/TRBV3-2,16,.,.,TRBJ2-1,CASSQDLGAPYNEQFF,TGTGCCAGCAGCCAAGATTTGGGGGCTCCTTACAATGAGCAGTTCTTC
TRBV5-6,15,.,.,TRBJ2-6,CASSLYSSGANVLTF,TGTGCCAGCAGCTTATACAGCTCTGGGGCCAACGTCCTGACTTTC
TRBV7-6,18,TRBD2,.,TRBJ2-5,CASSSPGTSGRPQETQYF,TGTGCCAGCAGCAGTCCCGGGACTAGCGGGAGGCCGCAAGAGACCCAGTACTTC
TRBV5-1,15,TRBD2,.,TRBJ2-1,CASSAGFGLAGRQFF,TGCGCCAGCAGCGCCGGATTTGGACTAGCGGGACGACAGTTCTTC